These 29 T cell receptor beta chains came from one sample sequenced in a study of T cells in Graves' hyperthyroidism and ophthalmopathy. Amplification of TCR beta CDR3 regions was performed using RNA transcripts as template. TCR CDR3 underwent first-round RT-PCR with the HTBI primer set. TCRdb re-derived calls from the multiplex PCR reads in MiXCR, one entry per CDR3 protein. The sample carries some 550,000 distinct CDR3 sequences, under 25% recorded once. The sequenced sample was blood. Receptor source: a man aged 18 to 30 with Graves' hyperthyroidism.

This clonotype has a handful of counts. The chain carries TRBV29-1 and TRBJ2-5; TRBD2 is a possible D gene (6 bases). The germline CDR1 and CDR2 sequences are SQVTM and ANQGSEA. The CDR3 sequence is 13 residues long. V lost 7 bases and J 5 bases, leaving 17 bases between the germline ends. This CDR3 is CSGISGVRETQYF. The DNA of the CDR3 is TGCAGCGGGATTTCGGGGGTCCGGGAGACCCAGTACTTC.

This clonotype is a singleton in its sample. The V call is TRBV7-2, the J call TRBJ2-5, with a weak D call TRBD1 (5 bases). Germline assignment: CDR1 SGHTA and CDR2 FQGNSA. The CDR3 spans 13 residues. Trimming pared 4 bases from V and 7 bases from J, leaving 13 bases between. CDR3 amino acids: CASSSRMQGTQYF. The DNA for the CDR3 is TGTGCCAGCAGCTCTCGGATGCAGGGGACCCAGTACTTC.

This clonotype was seen at least ten times. This rearrangement joins TRBV19 to TRBJ1-5; tentative D call: TRBD1 (5 bases). CDR1 is LNHDA and CDR2 is SQIVND in the germline V gene (reference sequence). The CDR3 length is 15 residues. V lost 5 bases and J lost 3, with 14 bases in between. In DNA, the CDR3 is TGTGCCAGTAGTCTGCGGGACGCCCCCAATCAGCCCCAGCATTTT. Encoded protein: CASSLRDAPNQPQHF.

This clonotype has ten or more counts. The chain employs TRBV6-2 or TRBV6-3 and TRBJ2-2; D is ambiguous. Germline V gives CDR1 MNHEY, CDR2 SVGEGT. V gave up 6 bases and J gave up 6 bases, with 11 bases separating them. This CDR3 has 13 residues. DNA for the CDR3: TGTGCCAGCAGACCCCCTGGTGCCGGGGAGCTGTTTTTT. This sequence encodes CASRPPGAGELFF.

This clonotype has ten or more counts. V usage is TRBV27 and J usage is TRBJ1-5; D call uncertain. In germline, CDR1 is MNHEY, CDR2 SMNVEV (reference sequence). This CDR3 has 15 amino acids. The V end was cut by 3 bases, the J end by 1 base, with 10 bases between. CDR3 nucleotides: TGTGCCAGCAGTTTGGCAGCGTTGAGCAATCAGCCCCAGCATTTT. As protein: CASSLAALSNQPQHF.

A note on this clonotype: This may arise from a read error, as a much more abundant clone is one base away. V gene TRBV2 combines with J gene TRBJ1-5; 8 nucleotides agree with TRBD1. The CDR3 covers 15 residues. Per germline, CDR1 SNHLY and CDR2 FYNNEI. CDR3 in DNA: TGTGCCAGCAGCTTCAGCAGGGGGCACGATCAGCCCCTGCATTTT. This sequence encodes CASSFSRGHDQPLHF.

This clonotype was seen ten or more times. The chain uses TRBV6-2 or TRBV6-3 and TRBJ1-1; 12 nucleotides align to TRBD1. CDR3 length equals 19 residues. The germline CDR1 and CDR2 sequences are MNHEY and SVGEGT. With V trimmed by 2 bases and J by 0 bases, 10 bases remained unmatched. In nucleotides, the CDR3 is TGTGCCAGCAGTTACCCGGGACAGGGGGCCCCTGAGATGAACACTGAAGCTTTCTTT. This sequence encodes CASSYPGQGAPEMNTEAFF.

This clonotype came up many times. CDR3 region: CASLAGAGETQYF. CDR3 bases: TGTGCCAGCCTGGCGGGGGCGGGGGAGACCCAGTACTTC. The J gene is TRBJ2-5, the V gene TRBV7-3; D may be TRBD2 (7 bases). Germline CDR1 and CDR2: SGHTA and FQGTGA. The CDR3 totals 13 residues. V lost 8 bases to trimming and J lost 5 bases, with 15 bases between them.

The chain has TRBV20-1 and TRBJ2-7; tentative D call: TRBD2 (6 bases). Trimming removed 3 bases at V and 5 bases at J, with 17 bases between. Per the germline V gene, CDR1 is DFQATT and CDR2 is SNEGSKA (reference sequence). The CDR3 is 14 residues long. The chain's CDR3 is CSARRGREENEQYF. The CDR3, as DNA: TGCAGTGCTAGGAGGGGCAGGGAGGAAAACGAGCAGTACTTC.

Details on this clonotype: This may stem from a read error, because a much larger clone lies one nucleotide away. This chain links TRBV11-2 with TRBJ1-5; D may be TRBD1 (5 bases). The germline gives CDR1 SGHAT, CDR2 FQNNGV. This CDR3 region has 17 residues. In DNA, the CDR3 is TGTGCCAGCACCTCAGACAGTTTGGGTTATAGCAATCAGCCCCAGCAGTTT. Protein product: CASTSDSLGYSNQPQQF.

In its sample, this clonotype was seen many times. This CDR3 fails to terminate in the conserved phenylalanine or tryptophan, so it likely reflects a read error. The chain employs TRBV7-2 and TRBJ1-5, with 8 bases lining up with TRBD1. The length of the CDR3 is 13 residues. The J segment lost 7 bases and the V segment lost 3 bases, leaving 2 bases of the junction unmatched. Germline loops: CDR1 SGHTA, CDR2 FQGNSA. For the CDR3, the DNA is TGTGCCAGCAGCTTCGGACAGGGACAGCCCCAGCATTCT. Its protein product is CASSFGQGQPQHS.

This clonotype was observed at least ten times. The chain is built from TRBV7-2 and TRBJ2-5, with unresolved D. The CDR3 has 14 residues. The V end lost 5 bases, the J end lost 2 bases, and 12 bases lay between the germline ends. Per germline, CDR1 SGHTA and CDR2 FQGNSA. The CDR3 DNA sequence: TGTGCCAGCAGCCCCATCGACTCGCAAGAGACCCAGTACTTC. It is translated as CASSPIDSQETQYF.

A few counts support this clonotype. J is TRBJ2-2 and V is TRBV7-2; D is perhaps TRBD1 or TRBD2 (5 bases each). The CDR3 has 18 residues. The V and J ends lost 0 bases and 5 bases respectively, with 19 bases between them. Germline V gives CDR1 SGHTA, CDR2 FQGNSA. The CDR3 region has the DNA TGTGCCAGCAGCTTAGCCACGGGCCTTCGGGGCCCAACCGGGGAGCTGTTTTTT. Translated, it gives CASSLATGLRGPTGELFF.

This clonotype was observed a few times. The CDR3 sequence is CASSAYRDFNQPQHF. The CDR3 region has the DNA TGTGCCAGCAGTGCTTACAGAGACTTCAATCAGCCCCAGCATTTT. V and J are TRBV2 and TRBJ1-5; D remains unclear. There are 15 residues in the CDR3. Per germline, CDR1 SNHLY and CDR2 FYNNEI. Trimming removed 4 bases at V and 3 bases at J, with 13 bases between.

The chain carries TRBV5-1 and TRBJ2-2, with 9 bases that match TRBD2. Germline assignment: CDR1 SGHRS and CDR2 YFSETQ. There are 20 residues in the CDR3. V trimming: 1 base; J trimming: 3 bases; junction bases outside the gene matches: 16. The CDR3 DNA reads as TGCGCCAGCAGCTTGCTCGGACAGCCTGCAGCGGGGGGCCACACCGGGGAGCTGTTTTTT. Its protein is CASSLLGQPAAGGHTGELFF.

This clonotype was observed at least ten times. The genes are TRBV6-1 and TRBJ1-2; D is unresolved. The CDR3 sequence is 10 residues long. V lost 10 bases and J 7 bases, leaving 10 bases between the germline ends. Germline CDR1 MNHNS, CDR2 SASEGT. DNA for the CDR3: TGTGCCATCTTCCGCGGTGGCTACACCTTC. It encodes CAIFRGGYTF.

This clonotype was seen many times. The rearrangement uses TRBV25-1 and TRBJ1-3, with D hard to call. Deletions cut 4 bases from V and 4 bases from J, with 8 bases between. Germline CDR1 and CDR2: MGHDK and SYGVNS. There are 13 residues in the CDR3. CDR3 in DNA: TGTGCCAGCAGTGCCCTAGGAGGAAACACCATATATTTT. Translation: CASSALGGNTIYF.

This clonotype was seen a few times. This chain connects TRBV10-2 to TRBJ1-1, with a tentative D call TRBD1 (5 bases). The CDR3 totals 13 residues. Germline V gene data show CDR1 as WSHSY and CDR2 as SAAADI. V lost 6 bases and J 4 bases, leaving 12 bases between the germline ends. CDR3 sequence reads: CASRGRIITEAFF. For the CDR3, the DNA is TGCGCCAGCAGGGGACGAATTATCACTGAAGCTTTCTTT.

The table lists this clonotype with many counts. The chain employs TRBV6-1 and TRBJ1-1, with TRBD1 matching over 10 bases. V lost 1 base and J lost 4; bases outside the gene matches: 3. The CDR3 extends over 15 amino acids. Germline V gene data show CDR1 as MNHNS and CDR2 as SASEGT. CDR3 residues: CASSEGTGGSTEAFF. As DNA, the CDR3 is TGTGCCAGCAGTGAAGGGACAGGGGGGAGCACTGAAGCTTTCTTT.

The chain recombines TRBV4-1 with TRBJ1-1; possible D gene TRBD1, 5 bases. The CDR3 consists of 15 residues. Germline CDR1 and CDR2: MGHRA and YSYEKL. The V and J ends lost 5 bases and 4 bases respectively, with 17 bases between them. The CDR3 spells CASSTLEGPGTEAFF. Here the CDR3 DNA reads TGCGCCAGCAGCACCCTCGAGGGGCCGGGCACTGAAGCTTTCTTT.

This clonotype was picked up many times. The chain couples TRBV12-3 or TRBV12-4 to TRBJ2-2; 10 nucleotides match TRBD2. This CDR3 contains 16 residues. V shed 5 bases, J shed 6 bases, and the junction held 9 bases outside the gene matches. The CDR3 DNA sequence: TGTGCCAGCAGTGCCCTAGCGGGGGTAACTTCCGGGGAGCTGTTTTTT. As protein: CASSALAGVTSGELFF.

This chain joins TRBV5-5 and TRBJ2-7; D possibly corresponds to TRBD1 (6 bases). Germline CDR1 is SGHKS and CDR2 is YYEKEE (reference sequence). The V and J ends lost 0 bases and 2 bases respectively, with 12 bases between them. CDR3 length: 15 residues. In nucleotides, the CDR3 is TGTGCCAGCAGCTTGGTTACAGGGAAGGCCTACGAGCAGTACTTC. This codes for CASSLVTGKAYEQYF.

Many counts were recorded for this clonotype. This chain uses TRBV19 with TRBJ1-1; 8 positions agree with TRBD1. Germline assignment: CDR1 LNHDA and CDR2 SQIVND (reference sequence). This CDR3 comprises 13 residues. The ends lost 9 bases at V and 5 bases at J; junction bases unmatched: 8. The CDR3 DNA reads as TGTGCCAGCTTGGACAGGGCGAGGACTGAAGCTTTCTTT. Protein: CASLDRARTEAFF.

This clonotype has ten or more counts. V usage is TRBV18 and J usage is TRBJ1-1; tentative D call: TRBD1 (6 bases). V lost 1 base and J 6 bases, leaving 18 bases between the germline ends. Germline lookup yields CDR1 KGHSH and CDR2 LQKENI. This CDR3 spans 16 amino acids. This chain's CDR3 is CASSPRAGVALAEAFF. CDR3 nucleotide sequence: TGTGCCAGCTCACCACGGGCAGGGGTTGCGTTGGCTGAAGCTTTCTTT.

This clonotype has ten or more counts. The gene calls are TRBV20-1 and TRBJ2-7, with TRBD1 matching over 7 bases. Germline V gives CDR1 DFQATT, CDR2 SNEGSKA (reference sequence). There are 13 residues in the CDR3. V dropped 6 bases and J dropped 5; count of bases not matched to a gene: 10. Here the CDR3 DNA reads TGCAGTGCCAGGGACAGCAATCGGAACGAGCAGTACTTC. Translation gives CSARDSNRNEQYF.

The table lists this clonotype with a few counts. V gene TRBV18 combines with J gene TRBJ2-7, with a possible D match to TRBD1 (6 bases). The CDR3 sequence is 14 residues long. The germline V gene has CDR1 KGHSH and CDR2 LQKENI. The V end lost 3 bases, the J end lost 6 bases, and 15 bases lay between the germline ends. CDR3 nucleotide sequence: TGTGCCAGCTCACCTTACGATAGGGGGAGCGAGCAGTACTTC. Its translation is CASSPYDRGSEQYF.

This clonotype appeared a few times. The rearrangement links TRBV6-1 to TRBJ2-5; D gene unclear. The CDR3 spans 13 residues. The germline gives CDR1 MNHNS, CDR2 SASEGT. V shed 6 bases and J shed 0 bases, with 8 bases lying between them. CDR3 protein: CASSGNDQETQYF. The CDR3 DNA sequence: TGTGCCAGCAGCGGAAATGACCAAGAGACCCAGTACTTC.

This clonotype was detected ten times or more. The chain links TRBV5-1 to TRBJ1-1; tentative D call: TRBD1 (5 bases). Trimming removed 0 bases from V and 6 bases from J, with 12 bases in between. The CDR3 totals 14 residues. Germline CDR1 SGHRS, CDR2 YFSETQ. The CDR3 DNA follows: TGCGCCAGCAGCTTGGTCTTGCAGGGCGCTGAAGCTTTCTTT. Its protein product is CASSLVLQGAEAFF.

The J gene is TRBJ2-7, the V gene TRBV6-5, with 7 positions matching TRBD1. CDR1 and CDR2 (germline): MNHEY, SVGAGI. The ends lost 0 bases at V and 1 base at J; junction bases unmatched: 3. The CDR3 covers 15 residues. The CDR3 loop reads CASSYSHRGSYEQYF. Written as DNA, the CDR3 is TGTGCCAGCAGTTACTCGCACAGGGGTTCCTACGAGCAGTACTTC.